The subject of this entry is one T cell receptor (beta chain). This record comes from a study of T cells after yellow fever vaccination. Study-level background: Low-cell-number fractions were prepared with SMART-Seq v4 Ultra Low Input.

A single record per CDR3 protein comes from TCRdb applying MiXCR to the 5' RACE reads. This table has 400,000 or so distinct CDR3 sequences, roughly a sixth appearing once. This sequence originates from a man aged 18-30 years who received the YFV17D yellow fever vaccine. The starting material was PBMCs, obtained before the yellow fever booster vaccination.

The CDR3 coding sequence is TGTGCCAGCAGTATGACAGGGGGCGGGACAGATACGCAGTATTTT. It specifies CASSMTGGGTDTQYF. The gene calls are TRBV7-6 and TRBJ2-3; 10 nucleotides agree with TRBD1. The germline V gene encodes CDR1 SGHVS and CDR2 FNYEAQ. This CDR3 region has 15 residues. The junction had 6 bases not matched to a gene; V was cut back by 6 bases and J by 3 bases.